This T cell receptor beta chain was documented in a study of blood T cell repertoires in COVID-19. Study information: Researchers got acute and convalescent COVID-19 samples from the United States, Italy and Spain.

Authors' methods: Cell counts per sample came from amplifying reference gene primers. Measured with immunoSEQ multiplex PCR; TCRdb has only the in-frame clones, and not every one. V, J and clone size reflect that table, while D and trimming were determined from the DNA. This table has 300,000 to 500,000 clones, 88% appearing once. Participants came from about 23 US areas, aged roughly 18 to 89 years. Clinical histories supplied by participants themselves formed the basis of cohort assignment. Trimming took 6 bases from V and 7 from J; bases not matched to a gene: 8. This CDR3 is built from 15 residues. Germline assignment: CDR1 MNHEY and CDR2 SVGAGI.

The material sequenced was PBMCs or T cells enriched from blood (not recorded which). The chain couples TRBV6-5 to TRBJ1-6, with 8 bases that match TRBD1. The origin of this receptor is a woman between 35 and 50 years old with acute COVID-19. The CDR3 protein is CASSRKQGGNSPLHF. CDR3 DNA sequence: TGTGCCAGCAGCCGAAAACAGGGGGGGAATTCACCCCTCCACTTT.